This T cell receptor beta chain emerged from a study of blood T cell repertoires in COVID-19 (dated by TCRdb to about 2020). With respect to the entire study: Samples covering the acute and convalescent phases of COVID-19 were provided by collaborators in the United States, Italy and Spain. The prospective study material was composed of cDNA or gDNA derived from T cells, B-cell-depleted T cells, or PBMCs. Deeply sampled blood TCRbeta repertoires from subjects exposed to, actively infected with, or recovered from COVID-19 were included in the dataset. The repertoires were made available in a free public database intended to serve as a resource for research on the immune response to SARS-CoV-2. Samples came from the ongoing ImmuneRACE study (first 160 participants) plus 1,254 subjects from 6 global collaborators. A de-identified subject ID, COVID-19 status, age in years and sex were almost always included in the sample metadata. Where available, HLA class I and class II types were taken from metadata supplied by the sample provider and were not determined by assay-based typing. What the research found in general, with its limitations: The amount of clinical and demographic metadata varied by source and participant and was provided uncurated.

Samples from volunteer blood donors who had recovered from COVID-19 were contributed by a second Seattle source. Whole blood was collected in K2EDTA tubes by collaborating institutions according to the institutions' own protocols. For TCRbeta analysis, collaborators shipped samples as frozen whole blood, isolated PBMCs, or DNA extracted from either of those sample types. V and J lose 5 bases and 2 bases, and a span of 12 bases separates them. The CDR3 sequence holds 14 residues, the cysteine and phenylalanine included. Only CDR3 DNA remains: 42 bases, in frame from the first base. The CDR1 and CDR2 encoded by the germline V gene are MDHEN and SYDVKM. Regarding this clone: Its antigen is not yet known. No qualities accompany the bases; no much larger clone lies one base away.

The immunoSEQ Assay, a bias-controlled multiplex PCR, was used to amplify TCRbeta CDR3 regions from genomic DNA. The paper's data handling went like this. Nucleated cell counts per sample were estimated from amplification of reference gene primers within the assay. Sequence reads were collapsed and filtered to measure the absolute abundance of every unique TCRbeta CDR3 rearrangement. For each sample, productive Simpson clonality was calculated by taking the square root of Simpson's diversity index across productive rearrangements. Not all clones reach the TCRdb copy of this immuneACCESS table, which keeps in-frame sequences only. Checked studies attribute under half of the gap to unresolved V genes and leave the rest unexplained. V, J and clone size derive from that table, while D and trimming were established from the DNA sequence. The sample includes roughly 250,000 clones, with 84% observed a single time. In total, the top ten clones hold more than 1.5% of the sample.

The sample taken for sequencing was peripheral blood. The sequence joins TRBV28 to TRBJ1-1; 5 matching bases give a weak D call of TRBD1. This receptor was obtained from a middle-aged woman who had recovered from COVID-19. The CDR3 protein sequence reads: CASSGQGYNTEAFF. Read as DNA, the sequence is TGTGCCAGCAGTGGCCAGGGTTACAACACTGAAGCTTTCTTT.